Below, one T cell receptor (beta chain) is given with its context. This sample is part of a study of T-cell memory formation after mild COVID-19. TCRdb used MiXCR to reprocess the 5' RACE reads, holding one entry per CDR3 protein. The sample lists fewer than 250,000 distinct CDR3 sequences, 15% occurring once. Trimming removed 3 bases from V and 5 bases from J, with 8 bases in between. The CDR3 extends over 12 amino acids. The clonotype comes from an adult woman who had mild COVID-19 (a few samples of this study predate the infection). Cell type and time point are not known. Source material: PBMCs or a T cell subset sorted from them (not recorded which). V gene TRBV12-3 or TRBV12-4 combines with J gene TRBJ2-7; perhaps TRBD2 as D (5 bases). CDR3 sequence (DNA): TGTGCCAGCAGTTTCCACGGGAACGAGCAGTACTTC. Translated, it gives CASSFHGNEQYF.